One sample yielded the 10 T cell receptor beta chains listed below, sequenced in a study of blood T cells in healthy people across ages. Using a J-beta primer mix together with a sample-barcoded 5' primer, a second PCR was run for roughly 6 to 11 cycles. TCRdb passed the 5' RACE reads through MiXCR, listing each CDR3 protein once. The data show 700,000 or so distinct CDR3 sequences, 22% seen once. The sequencing sample was made of blood. The receptors derive from a man in his 70s in good health.

This clonotype was seen only a few times. This chain joins TRBV2 and TRBJ2-5; TRBD2 is a possible D gene (6 bases). V lost 2 bases and J lost 2, with 12 bases in between. The V gene's germline CDR1 is SNHLY and CDR2 FYNNEI. The CDR3 consists of 15 residues. CDR3 region: CASSEFGLTQETQYF. The CDR3 region has the DNA TGTGCCAGCAGTGAATTCGGACTAACACAAGAGACCCAGTACTTC.

In its sample, this clonotype was seen once. The chain uses TRBV5-1 and TRBJ1-1; D is uncertain. V was trimmed by 7 bases and J by 1 base, leaving 14 bases between them. Germline-derived CDR1 and CDR2 are SGHRS and YFSETQ. The CDR3 sequence is 14 residues long. CDR3: CASHDLGGNTEAFF. CDR3 coding DNA: TGCGCCAGCCACGACCTCGGCGGGAACACTGAAGCTTTCTTT. Complete variable domain (other parts from reference TRBV5-1 and TRBJ1-1): KAGVTQTPRYLIKTRGQQVTLSCSPISGHRSVSWYQQTPGQGLQFLFEYFSETQRNKGNFPGRFSGRQFSNSRSEMNVSTLELGDSALYLCASHDLGGNTEAFFGQGTRLTVV.

The V gene is TRBV24-1, the J gene TRBJ2-1, with 12 bases lining up with TRBD2. This CDR3 contains 17 residues. The J segment lost 5 bases and the V segment lost 3 bases, leaving 7 bases of the junction unmatched. Germline loops: CDR1 KGHDR, CDR2 SFDVKD. The CDR3 DNA sequence: TGTGCCACCAGTGATCCTTTTCTAGCGGGGGGGAACAATGAGCAGTTCTTC. It yields the protein CATSDPFLAGGNNEQFF.

This clonotype was counted ten times or more. The rearrangement links TRBV18 to TRBJ1-4; D may be TRBD1 (6 bases). Germline lookup yields CDR1 KGHSH and CDR2 LQKENI. The CDR3 is made up of 14 amino acids. The V gene lost 1 base and the J gene lost 8 bases, with 11 bases spanning the gap. This CDR3 is CASSPRTDPEKLFF. CDR3 sequence (DNA): TGTGCCAGCTCACCACGGACAGACCCAGAAAAACTGTTTTTT. Variable domain in full (rest from reference TRBV18 and TRBJ1-4): NAGVMQNPRHLVRRRGQEARLRCSPMKGHSHVYWYRQLPEEGLKFMVYLQKENIIDESGMPKERFSAEFPKEGPSILRIQQVVRGDSAAYFCASSPRTDPEKLFFGSGTQLSVL.

The rearrangement uses TRBV18 and TRBJ1-1; 7 nucleotides agree with TRBD1. The length of the CDR3 is 15 residues. Per the germline V gene, CDR1 is KGHSH and CDR2 is LQKENI. Trimming took 3 bases from V and 1 from J; bases not matched to a gene: 5. CDR3 in amino acids: CASSPRQGPNTEAFF. CDR3 nucleotides: TGTGCCAGCTCACCCAGACAGGGTCCGAACACTGAAGCTTTCTTT.

Only a few counts were recorded for this clonotype. The chain couples TRBV6-1 to TRBJ2-7; D is undetermined. CDR1 and CDR2 from the germline V gene are MNHNS and SASEGT. V gave up 3 bases and J gave up 2 bases, with 2 bases separating them. This CDR3 region has 11 residues. CDR3 protein: CASSEPYEQYV. As DNA, the CDR3 is TGTGCCAGCAGTGAGCCCTACGAGCAGTACGTC.

V usage is TRBV12-3 or TRBV12-4 and J usage is TRBJ2-1; 8 bases are a match to TRBD1. CDR3 size: 16 residues. V lost 7 bases to trimming and J lost 11 bases; unmatched junction nucleotides: 19. The CDR3 spells CASTIDRGPVPNKQFF. The DNA of the CDR3 is TGTGCCAGCACCATCGACAGGGGCCCAGTCCCTAATAAGCAGTTCTTC.

To note about this clonotype: The germline gene is not matched at one end of the junction; a read error may be the cause. The CDR3 loop is CSAREVGRGQPQHF. The CDR3 coding sequence is TGCAGTGCTAGAGAAGTGGGGCGCGGTCAGCCCCAACATTTT. The V gene is TRBV20-1, the J gene TRBJ1-5, with D maybe TRBD1 (5 bases). This CDR3 has 14 residues. Germline CDR1 DFQATT, CDR2 SNEGSKA (reference sequence).

V usage is TRBV2 and J usage is TRBJ2-3; the match to TRBD1 covers 7 bases. The germline V gene encodes CDR1 SNHLY and CDR2 FYNNEI. There are 15 residues in the CDR3. Trimming cost V 4 bases and J 2 bases; bases outside gene matches: 6. The CDR3 spells CASSVPGGFTDTQYF. The DNA for the CDR3 is TGTGCCAGCAGTGTTCCAGGGGGTTTCACAGATACGCAGTATTTT. Full variable domain (remainder filled in from reference TRBV2 and TRBJ2-3): EPEVTQTPSHQVTQMGQEVILRCVPISNHLYFYWYRQILGQKVEFLVSFYNNEISEKSEIFDDQFSVERPDGSNFTLKIRSTKLEDSAMYFCASSVPGGFTDTQYFGPGTRLTVL.

This clonotype appeared a few times. The rearrangement joins TRBV7-2 to TRBJ2-7; D remains ambiguous. Germline CDR1 SGHTA, CDR2 FQGNSA. Trimming took 5 bases from V and 6 from J, leaving 14 bases between them. The CDR3 totals 13 residues. For the CDR3, the DNA is TGTGCCAGCAGCCGACGGATGGTGGTCGAGCAGTACTTC. Protein product: CASSRRMVVEQYF.